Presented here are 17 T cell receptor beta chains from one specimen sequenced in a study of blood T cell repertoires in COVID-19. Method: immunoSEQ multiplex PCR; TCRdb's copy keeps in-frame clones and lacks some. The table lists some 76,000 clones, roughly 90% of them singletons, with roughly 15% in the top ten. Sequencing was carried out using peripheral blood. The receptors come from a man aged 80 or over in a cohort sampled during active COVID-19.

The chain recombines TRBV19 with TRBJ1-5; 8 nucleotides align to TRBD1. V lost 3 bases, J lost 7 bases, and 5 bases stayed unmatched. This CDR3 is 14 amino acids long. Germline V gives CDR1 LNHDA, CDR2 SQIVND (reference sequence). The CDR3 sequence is CASSIPRDRQPQHF. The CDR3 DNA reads TGTGCCAGTAGTATTCCCAGGGACAGGCAGCCCCAGCATTTT.

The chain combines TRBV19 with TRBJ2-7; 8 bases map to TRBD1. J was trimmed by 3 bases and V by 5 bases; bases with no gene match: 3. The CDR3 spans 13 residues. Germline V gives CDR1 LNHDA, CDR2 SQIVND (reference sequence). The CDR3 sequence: CASSGQGLYEQYF. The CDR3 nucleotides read TGTGCCAGTAGTGGACAGGGACTCTACGAGCAGTACTTC. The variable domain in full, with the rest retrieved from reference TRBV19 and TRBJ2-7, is DGGITQSPKYLFRKEGQNVTLSCEQNLNHDAMYWYRQDPGQGLRLIYYSQIVNDFQKGDIAEGYSVSREKKESFPLTVTSAQKNPTAFYLCASSGQGLYEQYFGPGTRLTVT.

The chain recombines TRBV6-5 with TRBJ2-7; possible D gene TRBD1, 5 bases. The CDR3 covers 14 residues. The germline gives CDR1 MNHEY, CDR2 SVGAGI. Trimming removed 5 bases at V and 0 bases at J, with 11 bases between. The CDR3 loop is CASSTGISSYEQYV. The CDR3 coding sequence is TGTGCCAGCAGTACAGGAATCAGCTCCTACGAGCAGTACGTC.

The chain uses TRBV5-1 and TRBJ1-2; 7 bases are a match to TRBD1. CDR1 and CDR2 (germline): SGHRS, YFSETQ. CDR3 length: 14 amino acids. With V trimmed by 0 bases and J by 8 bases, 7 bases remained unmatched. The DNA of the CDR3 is TGCGCCAGCAGCTTGGAAGGGGGCGGAGGCGGCTACACCTTC. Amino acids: CASSLEGGGGGYTF.

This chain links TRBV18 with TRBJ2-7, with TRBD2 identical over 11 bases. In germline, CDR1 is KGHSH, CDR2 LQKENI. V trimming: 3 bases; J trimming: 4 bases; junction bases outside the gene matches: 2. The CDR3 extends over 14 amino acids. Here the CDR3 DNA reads TGTGCCAGCTCACCGACTAGCGGGGAATACGAGCAGTACTTC. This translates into CASSPTSGEYEQYF. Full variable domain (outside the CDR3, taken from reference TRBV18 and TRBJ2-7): NAGVMQNPRHLVRRRGQEARLRCSPMKGHSHVYWYRQLPEEGLKFMVYLQKENIIDESGMPKERFSAEFPKEGPSILRIQQVVRGDSAAYFCASSPTSGEYEQYFGPGTRLTVT.

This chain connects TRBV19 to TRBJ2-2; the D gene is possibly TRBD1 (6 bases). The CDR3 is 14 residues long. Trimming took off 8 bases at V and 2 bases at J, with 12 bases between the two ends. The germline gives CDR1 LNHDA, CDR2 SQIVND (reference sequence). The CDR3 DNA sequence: TGTGCCAGTTGCCTACAGGGAAACACCGGGGAGCTGTTTTTT. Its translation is CASCLQGNTGELFF.

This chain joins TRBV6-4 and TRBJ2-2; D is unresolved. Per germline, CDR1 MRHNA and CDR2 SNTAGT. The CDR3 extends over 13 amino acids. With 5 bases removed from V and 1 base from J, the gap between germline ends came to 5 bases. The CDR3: CASSHRNTGELFF. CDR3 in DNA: TGTGCCAGCAGTCACAGGAACACCGGGGAGCTGTTTTTT.

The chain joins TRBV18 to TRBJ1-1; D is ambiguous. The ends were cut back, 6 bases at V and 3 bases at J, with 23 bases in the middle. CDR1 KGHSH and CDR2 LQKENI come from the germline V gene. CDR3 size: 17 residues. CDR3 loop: CASSPKRLILRDTEAFF. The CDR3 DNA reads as TGTGCCAGCTCCCCCAAACGACTAATCCTGAGGGACACTGAAGCTTTCTTT.

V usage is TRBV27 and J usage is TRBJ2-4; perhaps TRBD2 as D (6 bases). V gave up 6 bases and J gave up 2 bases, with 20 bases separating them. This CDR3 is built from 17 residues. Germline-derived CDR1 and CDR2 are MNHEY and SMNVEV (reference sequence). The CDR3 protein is CASRGGEGFTTKNIQYF. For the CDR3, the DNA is TGTGCCAGCAGGGGCGGGGAAGGTTTTACCACCAAAAACATTCAGTACTTC.

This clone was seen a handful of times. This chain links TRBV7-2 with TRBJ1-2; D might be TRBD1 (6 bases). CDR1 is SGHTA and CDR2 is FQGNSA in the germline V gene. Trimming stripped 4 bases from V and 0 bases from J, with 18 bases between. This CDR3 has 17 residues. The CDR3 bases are TGTGCCAGCAGCTCCGTGGGTGCGGGGGCGGCTAACTATGGCTACACCTTC. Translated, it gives CASSSVGAGAANYGYTF.

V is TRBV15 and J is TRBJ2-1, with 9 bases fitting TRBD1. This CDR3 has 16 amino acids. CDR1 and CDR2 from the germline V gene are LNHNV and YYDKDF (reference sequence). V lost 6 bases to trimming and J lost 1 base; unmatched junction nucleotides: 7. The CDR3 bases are TGTGCCACCAGGCCAACAGGGGGCATTTCCTACAATGAGCAGTTCTTC. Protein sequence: CATRPTGGISYNEQFF. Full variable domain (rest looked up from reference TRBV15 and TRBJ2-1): DAMVIQNPRYQVTQFGKPVTLSCSQTLNHNVMYWYQQKSSQAPKLLFHYYDKDFNNEADTPDNFQSRRPNTSFCFLDIRSPGLGDTAMYLCATRPTGGISYNEQFFGPGTRLTVL.

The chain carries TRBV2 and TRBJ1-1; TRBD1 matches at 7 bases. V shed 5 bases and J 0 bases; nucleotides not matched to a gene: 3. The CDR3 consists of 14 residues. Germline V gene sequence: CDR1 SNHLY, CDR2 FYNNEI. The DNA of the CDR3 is TGTGCCAGCAGTCGGGACAGATTGAACACTGAAGCTTTCTTT. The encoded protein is CASSRDRLNTEAFF.

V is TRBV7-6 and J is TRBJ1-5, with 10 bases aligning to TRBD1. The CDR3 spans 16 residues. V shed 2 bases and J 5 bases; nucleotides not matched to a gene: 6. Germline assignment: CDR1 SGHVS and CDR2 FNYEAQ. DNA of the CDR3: TGTGCCAGCAGCTTACCCCGGACAGGGGGGGATCAGCCCCAGCATTTT. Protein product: CASSLPRTGGDQPQHF.

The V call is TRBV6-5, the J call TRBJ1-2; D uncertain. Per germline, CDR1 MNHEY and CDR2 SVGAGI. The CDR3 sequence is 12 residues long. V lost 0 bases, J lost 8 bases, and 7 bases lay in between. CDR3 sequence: CASSYSEGGYTF. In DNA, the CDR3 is TGTGCCAGCAGTTACTCGGAGGGAGGCTACACCTTC.

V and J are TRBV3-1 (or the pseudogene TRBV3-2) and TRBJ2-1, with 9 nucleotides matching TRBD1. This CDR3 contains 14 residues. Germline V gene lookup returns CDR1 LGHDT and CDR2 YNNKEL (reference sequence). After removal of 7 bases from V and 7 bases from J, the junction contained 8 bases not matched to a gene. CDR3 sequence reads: CASKETGGKNEQFF. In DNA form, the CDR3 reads TGTGCCAGCAAAGAGACAGGGGGGAAAAATGAGCAGTTCTTC.

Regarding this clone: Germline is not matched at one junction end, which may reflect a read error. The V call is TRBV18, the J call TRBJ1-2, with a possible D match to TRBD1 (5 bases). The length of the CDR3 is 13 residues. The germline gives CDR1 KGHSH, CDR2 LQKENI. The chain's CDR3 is CATSPDRYYGYTF. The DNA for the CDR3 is TGTGCCACCTCACCCGACAGATACTATGGCTACACCTTC.

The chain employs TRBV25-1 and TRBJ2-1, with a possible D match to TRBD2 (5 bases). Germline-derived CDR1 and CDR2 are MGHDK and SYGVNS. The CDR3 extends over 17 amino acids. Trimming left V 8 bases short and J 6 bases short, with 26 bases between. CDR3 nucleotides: TGTGCCAGCGCGGCCTCGCGGGCGCAACTCACCCTCAATGAGCAGTTCTTC. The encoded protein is CASAASRAQLTLNEQFF.